The clone carrying this T cell receptor beta chain was seen once. With 0 bases clipped from V and 6 bases from J, the junction kept 6 bases outside the gene matches. The CDR3 consists of 16 residues. Germline lookup yields CDR1 LGHNA and CDR2 YSLEER. The record originates from a study of blood T cell repertoires in COVID-19. Study at large: Nucleic acid was either cDNA or gDNA, and it came from T cells, B-cell-depleted T cells, or PBMCs.

The method was immunoSEQ multiplex PCR; TCRdb's version includes in-frame clones alone and lacks a portion of them. The table records under 350,000 clones, about 92% of them present only once. Everyone who took part was roughly 18 to 90 years old, and they came from 20 to 25 US areas. Two negative PCRs, clearance, or symptom resolution were required of recovered Cohort 3 donors. This sequence joins TRBV4-3 and TRBJ2-1, with 9 bases lining up with TRBD2. This sequence originates from a man in his sixties who had recovered from COVID-19. Sequencing used PBMCs or T cells enriched from blood (not recorded which). This chain's CDR3 is CASSQEVSGGRNEQFF. The DNA for the CDR3 is TGCGCCAGCAGCCAAGAGGTGAGCGGGGGGCGCAATGAGCAGTTCTTC.